Listed here are 17 T cell receptor beta chains from one sample, sequenced in a study of HIV-infected children after antiretroviral therapy interruption (dated by TCRdb to the late 2010s). The protocol used for the library was 3' RACE. The sequencing machine was an Illumina MiSeq. TCR libraries were constructed from RNA with a 3' RACE protocol that used unique molecular identifiers to correct for PCR amplification bias. The raw public reads went through TCRdb reprocessing: fastp at Q25, MiXCR clone calling, in-frame beta chains kept. Rows are combined by CDR3 protein, so each entry shows the most common genes and DNA. The sample table holds some 7,000 distinct CDR3 sequences, of which more than 15% were seen once. The ten most abundant clones make up approximately 13% of the sample. In light of the paper, this sample's treatment or condition label describes: PENTA 11 planned treatment interruption arm or continuous ART arm.

This material consisted of CD45RO+ CD8+ T cells from PBMCs, pooled from several time points, taken from a donor given antiretroviral therapy, either interrupted or continuous. The sample's cell subset or site label, decoded: memory CD8+ CD45RO+ CD45RA- T cells. These receptors were taken from a pool of human donors with HIV.

This clonotype has a count of ten or more. This chain links TRBV25-1 with TRBJ1-1, with D perhaps TRBD1 (6 bases). The V end lost 6 bases, the J end lost 5 bases, and 19 bases lay between the germline ends. CDR1 MGHDK and CDR2 SYGVNS come from the germline V gene. The CDR3 has 15 amino acids. This chain's CDR3 is CASRRMGGVATEAFF. CDR3 nucleotide sequence: TGTGCCAGCAGGCGAATGGGGGGCGTGGCTACTGAAGCTTTCTTT.

This clonotype was seen ten or more times. V gene TRBV2 combines with J gene TRBJ2-7, with 9 bases identical to TRBD2. The CDR3 has 12 residues. Losses at the gene ends were 8 bases for V and 6 bases for J; bases not matched to a gene: 5. Germline CDR1 SNHLY, CDR2 FYNNEI. The CDR3 loop reads CASGASGIEQYF. The DNA of the CDR3 is TGTGCCAGCGGTGCTAGCGGGATCGAGCAGTACTTC.

This clonotype was observed at least ten times. The chain has TRBV4-2 and TRBJ2-5; D not certain. In germline, CDR1 is LGHNA, CDR2 YNFKEQ. Between the trimmed V and J ends, which lost 0 bases and 3 bases, there was a span of 8 bases. The CDR3 length is 14 residues. The CDR3 DNA sequence: TGTGCCAGCAGCCAAGATAGTACAGAAGAGACCCAGTACTTC. Amino acid sequence: CASSQDSTEETQYF.

This clonotype was seen repeatedly, ten times or more. J is TRBJ2-1 and V is TRBV13; D is ambiguous. V was clipped by 1 base and J by 0 bases, with 4 bases between them. Per the germline V gene, CDR1 is PRHDT and CDR2 is FYEKMQ (reference sequence). The CDR3 contains 14 residues. The CDR3 protein is CASSLAGSYNEQFF. The CDR3 DNA follows: TGTGCCAGCAGCTTAGCGGGCTCCTACAATGAGCAGTTCTTC.

This clonotype was observed at least ten times. This chain joins TRBV10-1 and TRBJ2-3, with D perhaps given as TRBD1 or TRBD2 (5 bases each). V lost 0 bases and J lost 4, with 17 bases in between. Germline V lookup: CDR1 WNHNN, CDR2 SYGVQD (reference sequence). The CDR3 sequence is 17 residues long. The CDR3 reads CASSESRDAEGPDTQYF. DNA of the CDR3: TGCGCCAGCAGTGAGTCGAGGGACGCTGAGGGGCCAGATACGCAGTATTTT.

This clonotype was counted at least ten times. CDR3 amino acids: CASSLMGGRGFFNEQFF. The DNA of the CDR3 is TGTGCCAGCAGCTTAATGGGAGGGCGGGGGTTCTTCAATGAGCAGTTCTTC. The V call is TRBV7-3, the J call TRBJ2-1, with 7 bases fitting TRBD2. With 1 base clipped from V and 6 bases from J, the junction kept 12 bases outside the gene matches. This CDR3 spans 17 amino acids. CDR1 SGHTA and CDR2 FQGTGA come from the germline V gene.

This clonotype was seen at least ten times. The chain carries TRBV2 and TRBJ1-2, with D maybe TRBD1 (5 bases). The V and J ends lost 0 bases and 2 bases respectively, with 7 bases between them. Germline V lookup: CDR1 SNHLY, CDR2 FYNNEI. The CDR3 runs to 14 residues. CDR3: CASSEADRNYGYTF. CDR3 DNA sequence: TGTGCCAGCAGTGAAGCTGACAGAAACTATGGCTACACCTTC.

This clonotype was observed at least ten times. This chain joins TRBV24-1 and TRBJ2-2; 8 bases are shared with TRBD1. CDR1 KGHDR and CDR2 SFDVKD come from the germline V gene. This CDR3 spans 15 amino acids. Trimming cost V 4 bases and J 4 bases; bases outside gene matches: 4. CDR3 region: CATSDQGQGTGELFF. CDR3 bases: TGTGCCACCAGTGACCAAGGACAGGGCACCGGGGAGCTGTTTTTT.

This clonotype is deemed medium-sized. The V and J genes are TRBV28 and TRBJ1-5; D gene unclear. Trimming stripped 2 bases from V and 0 bases from J, with 5 bases between. In germline, CDR1 is MDHEN, CDR2 SYDVKM. The CDR3 loop spans 14 amino acids. The CDR3 loop reads CASSLQISNQPQHF. CDR3 sequence (DNA): TGTGCCAGCAGTTTACAGATTAGCAATCAGCCCCAGCATTTT.

V and J are TRBV1 and TRBJ2-5; no check of the table's D call, TRBD1, against the DNA was made. TRBV1 corresponds to a pseudogene. This CDR3 is 16 amino acids long. The CDR3, as DNA: TGCACCAGCAGCCAAGAGAGACAGGGGAACCAAGAGACCCAGTACTTC. This translates into CTSSQERQGNQETQYF.

Comments on this clonotype: Since a much larger clone is just one base distant, this may be a read error. This chain uses TRBV2 with TRBJ2-1; D may be TRBD2 (5 bases). This CDR3 has 16 amino acids. CDR1 is SNHLY, CDR2 FYNNEI, per germline. The V end lost 6 bases, the J end lost 4 bases, and 19 bases lay between the germline ends. In DNA, the CDR3 is TGTGCCAGCAGAAACCAGGACTTCTTAAATTACAATGAGCAGTTCTTC. Its protein product is CASRNQDFLNYNEQFF. Using reference TRBV2 and TRBJ2-1 for the parts outside the CDR3, the full variable domain is EPEVTQTPSHQVTQMGQEVILRCVPISNHLYFYWYRQILGQKVEFLVSFYNNEISEKSEIFDDQFSVERPDGSNFTLKIRSTKLEDSAMYFCASRNQDFLNYNEQFFGPGTRLTVL.

This clonotype occurred many times. The V gene is TRBV6-5, the J gene TRBJ1-1; D ambiguous. Germline V CDR1 and CDR2: MNHEY, SVGAGI. V was shortened by 7 bases and J by 0 bases, with 3 bases between the two germline ends. This CDR3 has 11 amino acids. CDR3 bases: TGTGCCAGCAAGATGAACACTGAAGCTTTCTTT. This encodes CASKMNTEAFF.

This clonotype occurred many times. The chain couples TRBV5-1 to TRBJ2-4, with D possibly called TRBD1 or TRBD2 (5 bases each). Germline CDR1 reads SGHRS; CDR2 reads YFSETQ. The length of the CDR3 is 15 residues. V was cut by 7 bases and J by 7 bases, with 21 bases left in between. In nucleotides, the CDR3 is TGCGCCAGCGCCGAGGCGAGAGGGGCGAGCAACATTCAGTACTTC. Translating gives CASAEARGASNIQYF.

This clonotype showed up many times. This sequence joins TRBV2 and TRBJ1-1; TRBD1 matches at 7 bases. Germline V gene lookup returns CDR1 SNHLY and CDR2 FYNNEI. With 6 bases clipped from V and 5 bases from J, the junction kept 12 bases outside the gene matches. The CDR3 has 15 residues. Here the CDR3 reads CASRSGGQLRTEAFF. CDR3 DNA sequence: TGTGCCAGCAGATCAGGGGGACAGCTCAGGACTGAAGCTTTCTTT.

This clonotype was found many times. V and J are TRBV11-2 and TRBJ2-5; 12 bases agree with TRBD2. CDR3 size: 15 residues. CDR1 SGHAT and CDR2 FQNNGV come from the germline V gene. The J segment lost 5 bases and the V segment lost 4 bases, leaving 5 bases of the junction unmatched. The CDR3 loop is CASSYSSGGAETQYF. CDR3 nucleotide sequence: TGTGCCAGCAGCTATTCTAGCGGGGGGGCTGAGACCCAGTACTTC.

This clonotype was seen many times. V usage is TRBV12-3 or TRBV12-4 and J usage is TRBJ1-5; unclear D gene. Trimming stripped 4 bases from V and 7 bases from J, with 11 bases between. CDR3 size: 13 residues. This chain's CDR3 is CASSSSLIQPQHF. DNA for the CDR3: TGTGCCAGCAGTTCCTCTCTAATACAGCCCCAGCATTTT.

This clonotype was detected ten times or more. The chain has TRBV20-1 and TRBJ2-5, with TRBD2 identical over 10 bases. CDR3 length equals 14 residues. Germline values: CDR1 DFQATT, CDR2 SNEGSKA (reference sequence). The V segment lost 4 bases and the J segment 4 bases; nucleotides outside the gene matches: 6. In DNA form, the CDR3 reads TGCAGTGCTACCCTAGCGGGAGTTCGAGAGACCCAGTACTTC. Translated: CSATLAGVRETQYF.